This passage covers 10 T cell receptor beta chains from one sample sequenced in a study of shared clonotypes between healthy human individuals. Profiling relied on immunoSEQ multiplex PCR, and the TCRdb table lists in-frame clones only, not all of them. The sample has about 590,000 clones; just under 97% are singletons. CD45RO-negative, CCR7-selected cells formed the naive CD8 fraction, which excluded terminally differentiated effector memory CD45RA+ cells. Sequenced sample: naive CD8+ T cells sorted from blood. The receptors derive from a woman between 25 and 40 years old in good health.

This chain links TRBV19 with TRBJ1-1; D remains unclear. Germline values: CDR1 LNHDA, CDR2 SQIVND (reference sequence). The CDR3 runs to 13 residues. Trimming pared 6 bases from V and 5 bases from J, leaving 13 bases between. CDR3 loop: CASRAKGWTEAFF. CDR3 sequence (DNA): TGTGCCAGTAGGGCCAAGGGATGGACTGAAGCTTTCTTT.

V gene TRBV4-2 combines with J gene TRBJ2-1, with 10 positions matching TRBD2. The trim removed 5 bases at V and 6 bases at J, leaving 7 bases unmatched. The germline CDR1 and CDR2 sequences are LGHNA and YNFKEQ. This CDR3 region has 15 residues. In nucleotides, the CDR3 is TGTGCCAGCAGCGTACTAGCGGGAACTGTCAATGAGCAGTTCTTC. It translates to CASSVLAGTVNEQFF.

The chain employs TRBV29-1 and TRBJ1-1; D unclear. Germline lookup yields CDR1 SQVTM and CDR2 ANQGSEA. The CDR3 is 14 amino acids. V dropped 2 bases and J dropped 2 bases, with 12 bases sitting between them. As DNA, the CDR3 is TGCAGCGTTGAACGTCAAGGGATAAACACTGAAGCTTTCTTT. Its translation: CSVERQGINTEAFF.

A few counts support this clone. This sample also contains other DNA sequences that code for the same CDR3. This sequence joins TRBV5-1 and TRBJ1-1; D not resolved. V was trimmed by 5 bases and J by 4 bases, leaving 6 bases between them. Germline CDR1 reads SGHRS; CDR2 reads YFSETQ. This CDR3 is built from 11 residues. Written as DNA, the CDR3 is TGCGCCAGCAGTCTGGGCACTGAAGCTTTCTTT. Translated, it gives CASSLGTEAFF.

V is TRBV7-9 and J is TRBJ1-5; D not certain. Germline V gene sequence: CDR1 SEHNR, CDR2 FQNEAQ (reference sequence). Trimming stripped 1 base from V and 6 bases from J, with 4 bases between. CDR3 length: 12 amino acids. The CDR3 coding sequence is TGTGCCAGCAGCTTAGGTAGTCAGCCCCAGCATTTT. This codes for CASSLGSQPQHF.

This clone has a single count. The rearrangement links TRBV28 to TRBJ1-1; no clear D gene. The germline V gene has CDR1 MDHEN and CDR2 SYDVKM. The CDR3 is 11 amino acids. The germline V and J ends were trimmed by 10 bases and 1 base, with 7 bases remaining between them. The DNA for the CDR3 is TGTGCCACCGAGGGGAACACTGAAGCTTTCTTT. This encodes CATEGNTEAFF.

The chain employs TRBV2 and TRBJ1-1; D gene ambiguous. Germline assignment: CDR1 SNHLY and CDR2 FYNNEI. The CDR3 is 12 amino acids. V was pared by 6 bases and J by 3 bases, with 8 bases between. CDR3 in amino acids: CASRDGYTEAFF. The CDR3 nucleotides are TGTGCCAGCAGGGACGGCTACACTGAAGCTTTCTTT.

The chain joins TRBV7-9 to TRBJ2-3; 7 nucleotides line up with TRBD2. V shed 7 bases and J 6 bases; nucleotides not matched to a gene: 19. The CDR3 length is 17 residues. Germline assignment: CDR1 SEHNR and CDR2 FQNEAQ (reference sequence). The CDR3 reads CASIPRGASGSSDTQYF. The CDR3 DNA reads as TGTGCCAGCATCCCCCGAGGGGCTAGCGGAAGTTCGGATACGCAGTATTTT.

V and J are TRBV27 and TRBJ2-2; D perhaps matches TRBD2 (6 bases). From germline, CDR1 is MNHEY and CDR2 SMNVEV (reference sequence). V lost 8 bases to trimming and J lost 7 bases, with 20 bases between them. The CDR3 runs to 15 residues. DNA of the CDR3: TGTGCCAGCGGAGACCGGACTACCGGCTACGGGGAGCTGTTTTTT. As protein: CASGDRTTGYGELFF.

The chain recombines TRBV7-9 with TRBJ2-7; D may be TRBD1 (6 bases). V lost 2 bases and J 8 bases, leaving 13 bases between the germline ends. The CDR3 runs to 13 residues. Germline-derived CDR1 and CDR2 are SEHNR and FQNEAQ (reference sequence). CDR3 in amino acids: CASSLPGENKQYF. CDR3 coding DNA: TGTGCCAGCAGCTTACCAGGGGAGAATAAGCAGTACTTC. Variable domain in full (rest from reference TRBV7-9 and TRBJ2-7): DTGVSQNPRHKITKRGQNVTFRCDPISEHNRLYWYRQTLGQGPEFLTYFQNEAQLEKSRLLSDRFSAERPKGSFSTLEIQRTEQGDSAMYLCASSLPGENKQYFGPGTRLTVT.